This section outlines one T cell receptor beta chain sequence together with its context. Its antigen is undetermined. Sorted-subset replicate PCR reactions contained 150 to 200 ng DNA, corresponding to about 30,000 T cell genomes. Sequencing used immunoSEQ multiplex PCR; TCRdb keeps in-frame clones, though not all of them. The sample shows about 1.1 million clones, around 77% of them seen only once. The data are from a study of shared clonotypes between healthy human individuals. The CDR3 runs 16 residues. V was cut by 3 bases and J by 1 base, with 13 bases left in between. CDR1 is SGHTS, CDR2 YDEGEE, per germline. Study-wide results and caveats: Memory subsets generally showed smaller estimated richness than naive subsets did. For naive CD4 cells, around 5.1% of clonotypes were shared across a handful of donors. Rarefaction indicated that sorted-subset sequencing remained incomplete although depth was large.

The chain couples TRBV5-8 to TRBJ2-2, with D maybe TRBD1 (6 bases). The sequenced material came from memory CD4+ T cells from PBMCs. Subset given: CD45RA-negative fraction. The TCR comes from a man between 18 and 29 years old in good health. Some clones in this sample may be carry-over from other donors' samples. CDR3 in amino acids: CASSYSQGWNTGELFF. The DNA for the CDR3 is TGTGCCAGCAGCTATTCTCAGGGGTGGAACACCGGGGAGCTGTTTTTT.